This T cell receptor beta chain was profiled in a study of cytomegalovirus exposure and HLA in healthy donors. As for the study in general: Genotyping showed about 80% of 300 to 450 donors falling in the Caucasian-associated ancestry cluster.

The primer mix had 60 Vbeta and 13 Jbeta primers. TCRdb keeps only in-frame clones here, not all; method: immunoSEQ multiplex PCR. The repertoire holds 150,000 or so clones, with more than 80% as singletons. The CDR3 spans 13 residues. V lost 2 bases and J 7 bases, leaving 11 bases between the germline ends. The V gene's germline CDR1 is MNHEY and CDR2 SMNVEV (reference sequence). The chain couples TRBV27 to TRBJ2-5; weak D call: TRBD2 (6 bases). The sample was PBMCs. The TCR sequence derives from a woman between 18 and 29 years old in good health and CMV-seronegative. CDR3 DNA: TGTGCCAGCAGTTTAATCGGGGAGGTGACCCAGTACTTC. Translating it yields CASSLIGEVTQYF.